This TCR beta chain was sequenced in a study of CD8+ T cells in alopecia areata. Overall study: The drug, tofacitinib, lasted 6 to 18 months, followed by 6 months off drug.

TCR sequencing used cDNA made by reverse transcription of extracted RNA. Sequencing was performed with immunoSEQ multiplex PCR; in TCRdb, only in-frame clones are kept and a portion is missing. The sample holds about 270,000 clones, around 64% seen once. Indicated treatment: oral pan-JAK inhibitor, 5-10 mg twice daily. Those with alopecia areata gave lesional scalp punch biopsies and peripheral blood. Germline V gene lookup returns CDR1 MNHEY and CDR2 SVGAGI. The CDR3 runs to 11 residues. V lost 7 bases to trimming and J lost 5 bases, with 8 bases between them. The study, taken as a whole, reports: Many expanded lesional clones remained in scalp and blood on tofacitinib.

Worth noting for this clone: The antigen remains undetermined.

The rearrangement links TRBV6-5 to TRBJ2-5; D remains unclear. This receptor was identified in a human donor with alopecia areata. The source material was CD4+ T cells sorted from blood, sampled around week 54, from a patient treated with tofacitinib. This chain's CDR3 is CASTIGETQYF. The DNA for the CDR3 is TGTGCCAGCACCATCGGGGAGACCCAGTACTTC.